The 28 T cell receptor beta chains listed next were all sequenced from one sample in a study of T cells expressing NK-cell markers. From the 5' RACE reads, TCRdb lists one entry per CDR3 protein and no DNA. The sample's table shows a few hundred thousand distinct CDR3 sequences. The source material was blood T cells: a sorted CD56 or NKG2C T cell subset, CD4+ or CD8+ T cells, or bulk PBMC T cells (not recorded which). These receptors all stem from a woman aged 50 to 60 in good health.

The rearrangement links TRBV19 to TRBJ2-1; TCRdb's D call of TRBD1 is untestable without DNA. Looked up from germline, CDR1 is LNHDA and CDR2 is SQIVND (reference sequence). This CDR3 comprises 15 residues. The CDR3 reads CASSPGGPLSDEQFF.

This chain connects TRBV18 to TRBJ2-3. The CDR3 is made up of 12 amino acids. Germline loops: CDR1 KGHSH, CDR2 LQKENI. The CDR3 loop reads CASSPSTDTQYF.

The chain links TRBV29-1 to TRBJ2-3; the TCRdb D gene call, TRBD2, has no DNA to confirm it. Germline V lookup: CDR1 SQVTM, CDR2 ANQGSEA. The CDR3 runs to 12 residues. This CDR3 reads CSVAGTSDTQYF.

CDR3: CANSGPCLYVF. The J gene is TRBJ2-1, the V gene TRBV27; as DNA is missing, the TRBD1 call by TCRdb cannot be tested. The CDR3 is 11 amino acids. The V gene's germline CDR1 is MNHEY and CDR2 SMNVEV (reference sequence).

V is TRBV5-1 and J is TRBJ1-2; TCRdb indicates TRBD1, and absent DNA this call remains unverified. Germline-derived CDR1 and CDR2 are SGHRS and YFSETQ. This CDR3 is built from 17 residues. CDR3 sequence reads: CASSLAPGQGPQGGYTF.

This chain joins TRBV5-1 and TRBJ2-7; the TRBD2 assignment by TCRdb is unverifiable without DNA. The CDR3 totals 19 residues. Germline CDR1 is SGHRS and CDR2 is YFSETQ. The CDR3 sequence is CASSATNLAGGPRTHEQYF.

J is TRBJ2-3 and V is TRBV5-6; without DNA, the TCRdb call of TRBD2 cannot be checked. The germline CDR1 and CDR2 sequences are SGHDT and YYEEEE. The CDR3 is 16 residues long. The CDR3 sequence is CASSSPLAGGTDTQYF.

The rearrangement uses TRBV6-6 and TRBJ2-1. The CDR3 loop spans 11 amino acids. Germline CDR1 is MNHNY and CDR2 is SVGAGI (reference sequence). The CDR3 here is CASSSAPEQFF.

The chain recombines TRBV11-1 with TRBJ2-7; TCRdb calls TRBD2, which cannot be checked without DNA. CDR3 length: 15 amino acids. CDR1 and CDR2 from the germline V gene are SGHAT and FQDESV (reference sequence). CDR3 loop: CASRGLAGGPYEQYF.

This rearrangement joins TRBV6-2 or TRBV6-3 to TRBJ2-3; TCRdb returns TRBD2, unconfirmable since there is no DNA. The CDR3 runs to 11 residues. The V gene's germline CDR1 is MNHEY and CDR2 SVGEGT. CDR3 protein: CASTGRENPYF.

This rearrangement joins TRBV7-8 to TRBJ2-1; TCRdb designates TRBD1, a call that cannot be tested without DNA. Germline CDR1 reads SGHVS; CDR2 reads FQNEAQ. This CDR3 has 12 residues. The CDR3 sequence: CASSLGPTQQFF. Filled out from reference TRBV7-8 and TRBJ2-1, the complete variable domain reads GAGVSQSPRYKVAKRGQDVALRCDPISGHVSLFWYQQALGQGPEFLTYFQNEAQLDKSGLPSDRFFAERPEGSVSTLKIQRTQQEDSAVYLCASSLGPTQQFFGPGTRLTVL.

The V gene is TRBV20-1, the J gene TRBJ2-5; no DNA is available, so the TRBD2 call from TCRdb remains unchecked. The CDR3 is 16 amino acids. CDR1 is DFQATT, CDR2 SNEGSKA, per germline (reference sequence). CDR3 sequence: CSASKGVLAGVGTQYF.

The chain carries TRBV7-9 and TRBJ1-4; the TCRdb D gene call, TRBD1, has no DNA to confirm it. CDR1 and CDR2 (germline): SEHNR, FQNEAQ (reference sequence). This CDR3 comprises 15 residues. This chain's CDR3 is CASSVSGQGGEKLFF.

The CDR3 reads CASAGLVDEKLFF. The chain carries TRBV12-3 or TRBV12-4 and TRBJ1-4. The CDR3 is made up of 13 amino acids.

The chain combines TRBV15 with TRBJ1-3; checking the TCRdb D call of TRBD1 is not possible without DNA. CDR1 is LNHNV and CDR2 is YYDKDF in the germline V gene (reference sequence). The CDR3 consists of 17 residues. CDR3: CATSRDLGVSEGNTIYF.

The chain combines TRBV19 with TRBJ2-7; TCRdb proposes TRBD1, but this gene call is untestable without DNA. The CDR3 loop spans 15 amino acids. Germline loops: CDR1 LNHDA, CDR2 SQIVND (reference sequence). This CDR3 is CASSLLPGHGWEQYF.

This chain joins TRBV18 and TRBJ1-4; the D gene TCRdb calls, TRBD1, cannot be checked with no DNA. The CDR3 covers 13 residues. Germline assignment: CDR1 KGHSH and CDR2 LQKENI. The CDR3 spells CASSPAGREKLFF.

The rearrangement links TRBV20-1 to TRBJ1-1; TCRdb names TRBD1, which stays unverified in the absence of DNA. The germline gives CDR1 DFQATT, CDR2 SNEGSKA (reference sequence). CDR3 length: 13 residues. The CDR3 is CSASRGLGTEAFF.

The chain recombines TRBV7-9 with TRBJ2-1; no DNA is available, so the TRBD2 call from TCRdb remains unchecked. Germline V gene sequence: CDR1 SEHNR, CDR2 FQNEAQ (reference sequence). This CDR3 region has 14 residues. This chain's CDR3 is CASSFSRASGREFF.

V and J are TRBV9 and TRBJ2-2; TCRdb reports TRBD2, a call that lacks DNA to check it against. Germline assignment: CDR1 SGDLS and CDR2 YYNGEE. This CDR3 is built from 15 residues. CDR3 region: CASSTLAGSSGELFF.

V and J are TRBV9 and TRBJ1-5; TCRdb gives TRBD1 as the D gene, but with no DNA this cannot be confirmed. CDR1 is SGDLS, CDR2 YYNGEE, per germline. This CDR3 spans 14 amino acids. The CDR3 sequence is CASSVDTRNQPQHF. Filled out from reference TRBV9 and TRBJ1-5, the complete variable domain reads DSGVTQTPKHLITATGQRVTLRCSPRSGDLSVYWYQQSLDQGLQFLIQYYNGEERAKGNILERFSAQQFPDLHSELNLSSLELGDSALYFCASSVDTRNQPQHFGDGTRLSIL.

V and J are TRBV12-3 or TRBV12-4 and TRBJ1-1; TCRdb gives TRBD1 as the D gene, but with no DNA this cannot be confirmed. The CDR3 has 14 residues. CDR3 region: CASSRDRGDTEAFF.

The rearrangement joins TRBV13 to TRBJ2-5; TCRdb's D gene call, TRBD2, goes unchecked for lack of DNA. The CDR3 has 15 amino acids. CDR1 PRHDT and CDR2 FYEKMQ come from the germline V gene (reference sequence). The CDR3 protein is CASRRREDYQETQYF.

The chain links TRBV20-1 to TRBJ2-2; checking the TCRdb D call of TRBD1 is not possible without DNA. The CDR3 sequence is 14 residues long. Germline CDR1 reads DFQATT; CDR2 reads SNEGSKA (reference sequence). The chain's CDR3 is CSANRVGNTGELFF.

The J gene is TRBJ1-2, the V gene TRBV3-1. This CDR3 spans 12 amino acids. CDR1 and CDR2 from the germline V gene are LGHDT and YNNKEL (reference sequence). The CDR3 loop is CASSQERGGYTF.

The chain carries TRBV5-1 and TRBJ2-3; TCRdb proposes TRBD1, but this gene call is untestable without DNA. Germline CDR1 reads SGHRS; CDR2 reads YFSETQ. The CDR3 has 19 residues. CDR3: CASSLTYRGRTPSTDTQYF. The variable domain in full, with the rest retrieved from reference TRBV5-1 and TRBJ2-3, is KAGVTQTPRYLIKTRGQQVTLSCSPISGHRSVSWYQQTPGQGLQFLFEYFSETQRNKGNFPGRFSGRQFSNSRSEMNVSTLELGDSALYLCASSLTYRGRTPSTDTQYFGPGTRLTVL.

V and J are TRBV6-2 or TRBV6-3 and TRBJ2-2; the TCRdb call, TRBD2, lacks DNA for checking. CDR1 MNHEY and CDR2 SVGEGT come from the germline V gene. The CDR3 totals 15 residues. The CDR3 sequence is CASSYAGALTGELFF.

This sequence joins TRBV5-1 and TRBJ2-1. CDR3 length: 15 residues. Germline CDR1 reads SGHRS; CDR2 reads YFSETQ. CDR3 in amino acids: CASSLGPGSLNEQFF.